Listed below are T cell receptor beta chains from one sample, sequenced in a study of Graves' ophthalmopathy and Graves' hyperthyroidism. TCRdb re-analysed the multiplex PCR reads in MiXCR, keeping a single row per CDR3 protein. The data show over 450,000 distinct CDR3 sequences, with approximately 14% seen just once and 8% to 10% held by the top ten. The sample comprised blood. The receptors come from a woman in her twenties or thirties with Graves' ophthalmopathy. The CDR3 runs from the conserved cysteine through the conserved F or W. D genes are given only for firm matches. Only part of the rows carry a size: once, few, many, or a class if the clone is expanded.

D gene | clone size | J gene | V gene | CDR3 DNA | CDR3 protein
NA | many | TRBJ1-5 | TRBV5-1 | TGCGCCAGCAGCTTGCTTGGGGGACGGGGTCAGCCCCAGCATTTT | CASSLLGGRGQPQHF
NA | many | TRBJ2-5 | TRBV6-1 | TGTGCCAGCAGGACGACCTGGACCACCCAAGAGACCCAGTACTTC | CASRTTWTTQETQYF
NA | NA | TRBJ1-1 | TRBV6-1 | TGTGCCAGCGGGGGACGGCTGAACACTGAAGCTTTCTTT | CASGGRLNTEAFF
NA | many | TRBJ1-2 | TRBV20-1 | TGCAGTGTTTCAGGGCGTGACTATGGCTACACCTTC | CSVSGRDYGYTF
NA | many | TRBJ2-5 | TRBV12-5 | TGTGCTAGTGGTGAAGGGTCCTTATTAGGGACCCAGTACTTC | CASGEGSLLGTQYF
TRBD1 | NA | TRBJ2-2 | TRBV5-1 | TGCGCCAGCAGCGCCGGGACAGGAAACACCGGGGAGCTGTGTTTT | CASSAGTGNTGELCF
NA | many | TRBJ2-5 | TRBV10-3 | TGTGCCATCAGTGATCCCCCCAGGGAAGAGACCCAGTACTTC | CAISDPPREETQYF
TRBD1 | many | TRBJ1-5 | TRBV20-1 | TGCAGTGCTTCAACAGGGGGGGATAGCAATCAGCCCCAGCATTTT | CSASTGGDSNQPQHF
TRBD2 | many | TRBJ2-5 | TRBV20-1 | TGCAGTGCTAGAGAGGGGACTAGCGGACCTATGGAGACCCAGTACTTC | CSAREGTSGPMETQYF
NA | NA | TRBJ1-1 | TRBV12-3/TRBV12-4 | TGTGCCAGCAGTTTAGATTACCGCACTGAAGCTTTCTTT | CASSLDYRTEAFF
NA | few | TRBJ2-7 | TRBV4-1 | TGCGCCAGCAGGGTGGCGGCGGGGCTATCCTACGAGCAGTACTTC | CASRVAAGLSYEQYF
NA | NA | TRBJ1-2 | TRBV6-1 | TGTGCCAGTGGGCGGCTCGAGGGCTACACCTTC | CASGRLEGYTF
NA | many | TRBJ2-7 | TRBV6-1 | TGTGCCAGCACCCTACAAGGGGACGGCGAGCAGTACTTC | CASTLQGDGEQYF
NA | many | TRBJ2-5 | TRBV7-2 | TGTGCCAGCGAGTGGTATGCTGGGACCCAGTACTTC | CASEWYAGTQYF
NA | many | TRBJ2-5 | TRBV18 | TGTGCCAGCTCACCACCGCTCCCCCAAGAGACCCAGTACTTC | CASSPPLPQETQYF
NA | many | TRBJ2-7 | TRBV6-5 | TGTGCCAGCAGTTATCGCGACAGAACCTACGAGCAGTACTTC | CASSYRDRTYEQYF
NA | many | TRBJ2-6 | TRBV2 | TGTGCCAGCAGTGGCCCCCGAAAGGCTGGGGCCAACGTCCTGACTTTC | CASSGPRKAGANVLTF
NA | NA | TRBJ2-2 | TRBV18 | TGTGCCAGCTCACCACTCGGGGACACCGGGGAGCTGTTTTTT | CASSPLGDTGELFF
NA | many | TRBJ2-7 | TRBV27 | TGTGCCAGCGCCCCTAGAGGGGAACTTAGGTTTGTCGAGCAGTACTTC | CASAPRGELRFVEQYF
NA | NA | TRBJ2-7 | TRBV28 | TGTGCCAGCAGCACAACAGGGATTACGGAGCAGTACTTC | CASSTTGITEQYF
TRBD2 | many | TRBJ2-5 | TRBV30 | TGTGCCTGGAGTGTAAGCGGGGGACAAGAGACCCAGTACTTC | CAWSVSGGQETQYF
NA | many | TRBJ1-2 | TRBV2 | TGTGCCAGCAGTTTGTGGGGGACTGCAGGCTATGGCTACACCTTC | CASSLWGTAGYGYTF
NA | few | TRBJ1-1 | TRBV5-4 | TGTGCCAGCAGCTTGATGGGAAGCACTGAAGCTTTCTTT | CASSLMGSTEAFF
TRBD2 | many | TRBJ2-7 | TRBV6-1 | TGTGCCAGCAGTGCCCCGGGGGGGGACGAGCAGTACTTC | CASSAPGGDEQYF
TRBD1 | few | TRBJ2-7 | TRBV5-1 | TGCGCCAGCAGCTTGTCCCCCCGGACAGGCGACGAGCAGTACTTC | CASSLSPRTGDEQYF
NA | once | TRBJ1-1 | TRBV12-3/TRBV12-4 | TGTGCCAGCAGTTCCTCAAGGAACACTGAAGCTTTGTTT | CASSSSRNTEALF
NA | many | TRBJ1-2 | TRBV2 | TGTGCCAGCAGTGAAGAAGGACCCACAGACTATGGCTACACCTTC | CASSEEGPTDYGYTF
NA | many | TRBJ1-5 | TRBV28 | TGTGCCAGCAGTTTATGGGGGGGGGAGCCCCAGCATTTT | CASSLWGGEPQHF